These T cell receptor beta chains were read from a single sample in a study of regulatory T cells in long-lasting Graves disease. One entry per CDR3 protein, called by TCRdb with MiXCR from the multiplex PCR reads. The sample lists around 460,000 distinct CDR3 sequences, 22% seen once, with approximately 14% in the top ten. The source was peripheral blood mononuclear cells (PBMCs), collected when the disease was refractory, from a patient treated with antithyroid drugs. Source of these receptors: a female donor with Graves disease. Each CDR3 is given with its conserved first and last residue. The D gene is left open where the match is weak. Only part of the rows carry a size: once, few, many, or a class if the clone is expanded.

d_call	v_call	j_call	cdr3_length	clone_size	cdr3_aa	cdr3_nt
TRBD1	TRBV2	TRBJ2-5	13	many	CASTQGAYETQYF	TGTGCCAGTACACAGGGGGCTTATGAGACCCAGTACTTC
.	TRBV7-9	TRBJ2-6	16	once	CASSPPIGHGANVLTF	TGTGCCAGCAGCCCCCCCATAGGGCATGGGGCCAACGTCCTGACTTTC
TRBD1	TRBV2	TRBJ1-1	14	many	CASRWRQGDTEAFF	TGTGCCAGCAGGTGGAGACAGGGAGACACTGAAGCTTTCTTT
TRBD1	TRBV2	TRBJ1-2	15	few	CASRGQGAASYGYTF	TGTGCCAGCAGGGGACAGGGGGCCGCGTCCTATGGCTACACCTTC
.	TRBV15	TRBJ1-5	13	.	CATSEDSNQPQHF	TGTGCCACCAGTGAAGACAGCAATCAGCCCCAGCATTTT
.	TRBV6-2/TRBV6-3	TRBJ1-2	13	.	CAGSPRGGDGYTF	TGTGCCGGCAGCCCCCGGGGGGGAGATGGCTACACCTTC
.	TRBV6-1	TRBJ1-3	13	few	CASNPERGNTIYF	TGTGCCAGCAATCCGGAGAGGGGAAACACCATATATTTT
.	TRBV2	TRBJ2-1	15	many	CASSEMDTAYNEQFF	TGTGCCAGCAGTGAAATGGACACAGCCTACAATGAGCAGTTCTTC
TRBD1	TRBV11-2	TRBJ1-2	16	many	CASSSLRDRINYGYTF	TGTGCCAGCAGCTCTCTGCGGGACAGGATTAACTATGGCTACACCTTC
.	TRBV7-9	TRBJ2-7	13	many	CASSLELSYEQYF	TGTGCCAGCAGCTTAGAGTTGTCCTACGAGCAGTACTTC
TRBD1	TRBV6-9	TRBJ2-5	17	few	CASSYLLPATGQETQYF	TGTGCCAGCAGTTACTTACTCCCCGCGACAGGGCAAGAGACCCAGTACTTC
.	TRBV6-2/TRBV6-3	TRBJ2-7	11	.	CVSSRQGEQYF	TGTGTCAGCAGTCGTCAAGGGGAGCAGTACTTC
TRBD1	TRBV20-1	TRBJ2-7	14	many	CSARAGGRMLEQYF	TGCAGTGCTAGAGCAGGGGGCCGAATGTTAGAGCAGTACTTC
.	TRBV12-3/TRBV12-4	TRBJ1-5	13	many	CASSSTERQPQHF	TGTGCCAGCAGTTCGACCGAGCGTCAGCCCCAGCATTTT
.	TRBV2	TRBJ1-1	13	many	CASRDSLNTEAFF	TGTGCCAGCAGGGACAGCCTGAACACTGAAGCTTTCTTT
.	TRBV2	TRBJ2-5	13	many	CASNSRAIETQYF	TGTGCCAGCAATAGCAGGGCCATAGAGACCCAGTACTTC
.	TRBV27	TRBJ2-2	13	.	CASSVRAAGELFF	TGTGCCAGCAGTGTTAGGGCGGCCGGGGAGCTGTTTTTT
.	TRBV7-9	TRBJ2-7	14	few	CASSLAEWEYEQYF	TGTGCCAGCAGCTTAGCGGAATGGGAGTACGAGCAGTACTTC
.	TRBV20-1	TRBJ2-5	12	many	CSARYTQETQYF	TGCAGTGCTAGATATACCCAAGAGACCCAGTACTTC
TRBD1	TRBV9	TRBJ1-6	17	.	CASSADDRGPLNSPLHF	TGTGCCAGCAGCGCAGATGACAGGGGCCCTTTAAATTCACCCCTCCACTTT
.	TRBV19	TRBJ1-2	13	.	CASRNLQGNGYTF	TGTGCCAGTAGGAATCTGCAGGGTAATGGCTACACCTTC
TRBD1	TRBV29-1	TRBJ1-2	11	many	CSAGQGDGYTF	TGCAGCGCAGGACAGGGGGATGGCTACACCTTC
.	TRBV6-1	TRBJ1-1	13	many	CASSGRTESEAFF	TGTGCCAGCAGCGGGAGGACGGAGAGTGAAGCTTTCTTT
.	TRBV28	TRBJ2-5	13	many	CASSAGDRETQYF	TGTGCCAGCAGCGCAGGCGACCGGGAGACCCAGTACTTC
TRBD2	TRBV12-3/TRBV12-4	TRBJ2-3	15	.	CASSLGLVTTDTQYF	TGTGCCAGCAGTCTAGGACTAGTCACAACAGATACGCAGTATTTT
.	TRBV4-2	TRBJ2-3	17	.	CASSQTFRGSSTDTQYF	TGTGCCAGCAGCCAAACCTTTCGGGGGTCTAGCACAGATACGCAGTATTTT
.	TRBV5-6	TRBJ2-5	13	few	CASSLDGGETQYF	TGTGCCAGCAGCTTGGACGGGGGAGAGACCCAGTACTTC
TRBD2	TRBV20-1	TRBJ2-5	15	few	CSALGPRGGEETQYF	TGCAGTGCTCTGGGCCCGCGGGGGGGCGAAGAGACCCAGTACTTC
.	TRBV7-9	TRBJ2-5	14	few	CASSWAGARETQYF	TGTGCCAGCAGCTGGGCGGGGGCTCGCGAGACCCAGTACTTC
.	TRBV7-3	TRBJ2-1	13	few	CASSLNAYNEQFF	TGTGCCAGCAGCTTAAACGCCTACAATGAGCAGTTCTTC
TRBD2	TRBV27	TRBJ2-2	15	many	CASNGGLGKAGELFF	TGTGCCAGCAACGGAGGACTAGGAAAGGCCGGGGAGCTGTTTTTT
TRBD1	TRBV20-1	TRBJ1-1	15	many	CSASHTTGADTEAFF	TGCAGTGCTAGCCACACGACAGGGGCAGACACTGAAGCTTTCTTT
.	TRBV11-3	TRBJ1-4	14	few	CASSDQGFGEKLFF	TGTGCCAGCAGCGATCAGGGTTTCGGTGAAAAACTGTTTTTT
.	TRBV2	TRBJ1-6	15	many	CASRLTANPNSPLHF	TGTGCCAGCAGACTGACAGCAAACCCAAATTCACCCCTCCACTTT
TRBD1	TRBV27	TRBJ2-7	14	many	CASSLRDSGYEQYF	TGTGCCAGCAGTCTCCGGGACAGCGGCTACGAGCAGTACTTC
TRBD2	TRBV19	TRBJ2-5	17	few	CAGSIGSSSGSFETQYF	TGTGCCGGTAGTATCGGATCGTCTAGCGGGAGTTTCGAGACCCAGTACTTC
.	TRBV20-1	TRBJ2-5	13	.	CSARETIQETQYF	TGCAGTGCTAGAGAGACAATCCAAGAGACCCAGTACTTC
.	TRBV7-2	TRBJ1-2	15	many	CASSSGEGYIYGYTF	TGTGCCAGCAGCTCCGGGGAGGGCTACATCTATGGCTACACCTTC
.	TRBV9	TRBJ1-3	14	few	CASTQGITGNTIYF	TGTGCCAGCACCCAGGGGATCACTGGAAACACCATATATTTT
TRBD1	TRBV12-3/TRBV12-4	TRBJ2-2	15	few	CASSRDRGGPGELFF	TGTGCCAGCAGCCGGGACAGGGGTGGTCCCGGGGAGCTGTTTTTT
TRBD2	TRBV28	TRBJ2-5	15	many	CASSLGAGGPETQYF	TGTGCCAGCAGTTTAGGGGCGGGGGGGCCTGAGACCCAGTACTTC
.	TRBV5-1	TRBJ1-2	16	few	CASSLGSSVENYGYTF	TGCGCCAGCAGCTTGGGTTCGTCCGTTGAAAACTATGGCTACACCTTC
.	TRBV11-2	TRBJ1-2	15	many	CASSLLEASSYGYTF	TGTGCCAGCAGCTTATTGGAGGCTTCCAGCTATGGCTACACCTTC
TRBD2	TRBV3-1	TRBJ2-5	12	many	CASSHPQRETYF	TGTGCCAGCAGCCATCCCCAGCGGGAGACGTACTTC
.	TRBV12-3/TRBV12-4	TRBJ2-6	15	many	CASSFGVSGANVLTF	TGTGCCAGCAGTTTTGGTGTTTCTGGGGCCAACGTCCTGACTTTC
.	TRBV5-1	TRBJ2-2	17	.	CASGRPSPRGDTGELFF	TGCGCCAGCGGAAGACCCTCGCCCAGGGGAGACACCGGGGAGCTGTTTTTT
.	TRBV9	TRBJ1-1	14	few	CASNPMVQGAEAFF	TGTGCCAGCAACCCAATGGTACAGGGCGCTGAAGCTTTCTTT
TRBD2	TRBV20-1	TRBJ2-5	13	many	CSAALADQETQYF	TGCAGTGCTGCACTAGCGGACCAAGAGACCCAGTACTTC
.	TRBV12-3/TRBV12-4	TRBJ1-1	14	few	CASSLHPSGTEAFF	TGTGCCAGCAGCTTACACCCCTCGGGGACTGAAGCTTTCTTT
.	TRBV12-3/TRBV12-4	TRBJ1-5	14	many	CASSLLQTNQPQHF	TGTGCCAGCAGTTTACTACAGACCAATCAGCCCCAGCATTTT
.	TRBV7-2	TRBJ2-7	12	.	CASSSSSWEQYF	TGTGCCAGCAGCTCCTCCAGTTGGGAGCAGTACTTC
.	TRBV6-5	TRBJ1-2	13	.	CASSYRMAHGYTF	TGTGCCAGCAGTTACCGCATGGCCCATGGCTACACCTTC
.	TRBV12-3/TRBV12-4	TRBJ2-2	15	many	CASRGVRANTGELFF	TGTGCCAGCAGGGGGGTGCGGGCGAACACCGGGGAGCTGTTTTTT